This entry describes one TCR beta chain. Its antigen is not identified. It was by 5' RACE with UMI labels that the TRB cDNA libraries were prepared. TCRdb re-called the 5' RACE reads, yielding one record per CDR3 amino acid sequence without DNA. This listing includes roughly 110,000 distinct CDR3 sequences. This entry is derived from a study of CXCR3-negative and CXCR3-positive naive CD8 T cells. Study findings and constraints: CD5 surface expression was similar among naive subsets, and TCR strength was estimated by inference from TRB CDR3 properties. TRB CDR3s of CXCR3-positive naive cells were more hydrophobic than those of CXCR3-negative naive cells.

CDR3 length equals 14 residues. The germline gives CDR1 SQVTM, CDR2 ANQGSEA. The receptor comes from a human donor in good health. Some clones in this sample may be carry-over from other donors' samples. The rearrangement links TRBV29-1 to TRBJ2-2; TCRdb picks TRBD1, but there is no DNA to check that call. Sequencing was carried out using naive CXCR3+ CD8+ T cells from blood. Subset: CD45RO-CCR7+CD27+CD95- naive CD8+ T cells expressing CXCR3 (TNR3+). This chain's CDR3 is CSVDFAGPTGELFF.